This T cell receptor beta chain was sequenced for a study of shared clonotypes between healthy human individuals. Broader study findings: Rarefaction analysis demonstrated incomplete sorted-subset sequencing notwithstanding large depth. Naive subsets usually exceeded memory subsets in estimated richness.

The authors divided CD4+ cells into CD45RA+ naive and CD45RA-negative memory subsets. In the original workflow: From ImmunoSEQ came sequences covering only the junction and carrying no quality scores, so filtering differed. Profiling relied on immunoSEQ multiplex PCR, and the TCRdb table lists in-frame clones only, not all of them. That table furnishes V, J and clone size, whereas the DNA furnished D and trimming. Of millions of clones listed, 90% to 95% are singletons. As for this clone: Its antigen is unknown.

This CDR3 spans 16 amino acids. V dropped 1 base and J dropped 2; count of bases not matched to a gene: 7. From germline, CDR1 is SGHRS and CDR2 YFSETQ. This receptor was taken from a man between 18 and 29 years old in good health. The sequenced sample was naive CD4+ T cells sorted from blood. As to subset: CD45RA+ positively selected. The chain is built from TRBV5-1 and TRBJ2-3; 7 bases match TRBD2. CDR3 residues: CASSLRPSGDTDTQYF. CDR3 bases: TGCGCCAGCAGCTTGAGGCCTAGCGGCGACACAGATACGCAGTATTTT.